This T cell receptor beta chain comes out of a study of vaccination effects on CD4 cells after COVID-19. The repertoire was sequenced with immunoSEQ multiplex PCR; TCRdb's copy has only in-frame clones and lacks some. Of just under 45,000 clones listed, roughly four fifths are singletons. This clone appeared once. Its antigen is unidentified. V lost 5 bases, J lost 0 bases, and 9 bases lay in between. CDR1 SGHTA and CDR2 FQGNSA come from the germline V gene. CDR3 length equals 14 residues. Antigen-specific CD4+ T cells expanded by the ViraFEST assay with viral peptide pools were then sequenced. Following a roughly eleven-day culture, CD4+ T cells were purified. Nucleocapsid antibodies were negative in the vaccine recipients, who had never had SARS-CoV-2 infection. Study-level results: At late timepoints after vaccination, vaccine- and infection-induced clones shrank markedly.

This material consisted of CD4+ T cells from PBMCs cultured with SARS-CoV-2 spike peptides, taken before COVID-19 vaccination. The V and J genes are TRBV7-2 and TRBJ2-3; D is perhaps TRBD1 (5 bases). This sequence was found in a human donor who received a COVID-19 vaccine. For the CDR3, the DNA is TGTGCCAGCAGCACTCGACAGAGCACAGATACGCAGTATTTT. It codes for CASSTRQSTDTQYF.